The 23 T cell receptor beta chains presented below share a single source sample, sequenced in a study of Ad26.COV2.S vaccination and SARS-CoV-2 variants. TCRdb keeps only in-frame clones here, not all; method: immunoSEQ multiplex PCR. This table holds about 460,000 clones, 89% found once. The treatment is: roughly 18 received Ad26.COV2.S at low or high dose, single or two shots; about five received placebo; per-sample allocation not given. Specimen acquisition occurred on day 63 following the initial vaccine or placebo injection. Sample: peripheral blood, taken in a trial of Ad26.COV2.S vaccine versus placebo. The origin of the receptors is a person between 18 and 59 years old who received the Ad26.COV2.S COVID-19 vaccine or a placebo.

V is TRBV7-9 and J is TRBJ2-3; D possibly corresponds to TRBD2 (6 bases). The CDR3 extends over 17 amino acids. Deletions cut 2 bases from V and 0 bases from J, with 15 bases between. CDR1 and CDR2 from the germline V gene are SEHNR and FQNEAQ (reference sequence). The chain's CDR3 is CASSLWRGGASTDTQYF. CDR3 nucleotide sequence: TGTGCCAGCAGCTTATGGAGGGGAGGTGCAAGCACAGATACGCAGTATTTT.

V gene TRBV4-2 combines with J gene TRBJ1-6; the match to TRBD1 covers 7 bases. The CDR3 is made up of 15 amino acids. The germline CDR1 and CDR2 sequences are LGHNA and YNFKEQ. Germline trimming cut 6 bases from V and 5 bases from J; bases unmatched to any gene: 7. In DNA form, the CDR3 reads TGTGCCAGCAGACGACCCGGGACAGATAATTCACCCCTCCACTTT. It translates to CASRRPGTDNSPLHF.

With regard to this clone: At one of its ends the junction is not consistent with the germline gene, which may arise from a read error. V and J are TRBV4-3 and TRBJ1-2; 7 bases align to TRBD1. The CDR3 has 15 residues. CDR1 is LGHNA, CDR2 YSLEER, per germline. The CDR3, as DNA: TGCGCCAGCAACCAAGGGGGCCCAAATTCTTGGGGCTACACCTTC. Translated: CASNQGGPNSWGYTF.

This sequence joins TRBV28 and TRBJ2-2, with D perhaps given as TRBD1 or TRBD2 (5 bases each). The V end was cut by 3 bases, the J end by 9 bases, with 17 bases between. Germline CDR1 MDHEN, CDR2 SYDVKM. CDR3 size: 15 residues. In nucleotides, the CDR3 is TGTGCCAGCAGTTTCACGGCGAAGGGGAGCCGGGAGCTGTTTTTT. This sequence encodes CASSFTAKGSRELFF.

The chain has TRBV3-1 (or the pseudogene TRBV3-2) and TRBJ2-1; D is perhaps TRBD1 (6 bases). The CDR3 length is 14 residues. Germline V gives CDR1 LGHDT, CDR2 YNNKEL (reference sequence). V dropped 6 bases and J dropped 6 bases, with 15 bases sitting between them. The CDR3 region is CASSRAGEINEQFF. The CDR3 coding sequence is TGTGCCAGCAGTAGGGCAGGGGAGATCAATGAGCAGTTCTTC.

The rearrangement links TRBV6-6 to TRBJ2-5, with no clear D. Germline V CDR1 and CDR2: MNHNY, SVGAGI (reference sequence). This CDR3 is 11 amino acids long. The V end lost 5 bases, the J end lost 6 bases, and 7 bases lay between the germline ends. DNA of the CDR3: TGTGCCAGCAGTGCCCCCAAGACCCAGTACTTC. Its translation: CASSAPKTQYF.

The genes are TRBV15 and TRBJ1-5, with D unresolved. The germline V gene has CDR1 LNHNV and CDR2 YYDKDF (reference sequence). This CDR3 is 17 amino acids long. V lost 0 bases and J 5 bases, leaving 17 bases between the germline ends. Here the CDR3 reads CATSRDSLEKGYQPQHF. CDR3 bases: TGTGCCACCAGCAGAGATAGTTTGGAGAAGGGATATCAGCCCCAGCATTTT.

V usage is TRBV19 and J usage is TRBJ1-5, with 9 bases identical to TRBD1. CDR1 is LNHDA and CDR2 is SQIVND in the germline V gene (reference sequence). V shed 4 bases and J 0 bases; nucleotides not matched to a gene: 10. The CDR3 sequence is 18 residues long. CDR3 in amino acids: CASSTGQGNVYSNQPQHF. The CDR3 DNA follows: TGTGCCAGTAGTACCGGACAGGGGAACGTTTATAGCAATCAGCCCCAGCATTTT. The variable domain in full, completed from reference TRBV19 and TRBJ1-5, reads DGGITQSPKYLFRKEGQNVTLSCEQNLNHDAMYWYRQDPGQGLRLIYYSQIVNDFQKGDIAEGYSVSREKKESFPLTVTSAQKNPTAFYLCASSTGQGNVYSNQPQHFGDGTRLSIL.

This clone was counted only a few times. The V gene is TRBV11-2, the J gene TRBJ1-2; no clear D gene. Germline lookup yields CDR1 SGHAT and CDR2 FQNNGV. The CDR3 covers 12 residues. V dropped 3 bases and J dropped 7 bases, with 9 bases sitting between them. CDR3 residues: CASSFLEAGYTF. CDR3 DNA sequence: TGTGCCAGCAGCTTCCTCGAGGCTGGCTACACCTTC.

In DNA form, the CDR3 reads TGTGCCAGCAGTGACCTTCGCAGGGGGGATAATTCACCCCTCCACTTT. Its protein is CASSDLRRGDNSPLHF. The rearrangement links TRBV2 to TRBJ1-6; 7 positions agree with TRBD1. CDR3 length: 16 amino acids. The V and J ends lost 3 bases and 5 bases, in that order; junction bases with no gene match: 7. Germline CDR1 and CDR2: SNHLY and FYNNEI.

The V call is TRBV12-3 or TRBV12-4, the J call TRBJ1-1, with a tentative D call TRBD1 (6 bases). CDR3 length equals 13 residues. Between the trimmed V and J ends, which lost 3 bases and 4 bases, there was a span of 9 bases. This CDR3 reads CASSFEDSTEAFF. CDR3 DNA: TGTGCCAGCAGTTTTGAGGACAGCACTGAAGCTTTCTTT.

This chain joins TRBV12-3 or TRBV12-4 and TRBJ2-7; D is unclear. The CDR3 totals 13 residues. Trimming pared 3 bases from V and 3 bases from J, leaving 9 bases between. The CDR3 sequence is CASSLDPLYEQYF. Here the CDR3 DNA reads TGTGCCAGCAGTTTGGACCCCCTCTACGAGCAGTACTTC.

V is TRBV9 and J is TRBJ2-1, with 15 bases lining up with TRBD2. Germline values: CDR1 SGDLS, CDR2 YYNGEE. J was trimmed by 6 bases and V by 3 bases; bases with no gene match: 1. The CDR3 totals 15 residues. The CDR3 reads CASSGTSGGANEQFF. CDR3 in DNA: TGTGCCAGCAGCGGGACTAGCGGGGGGGCCAATGAGCAGTTCTTC.

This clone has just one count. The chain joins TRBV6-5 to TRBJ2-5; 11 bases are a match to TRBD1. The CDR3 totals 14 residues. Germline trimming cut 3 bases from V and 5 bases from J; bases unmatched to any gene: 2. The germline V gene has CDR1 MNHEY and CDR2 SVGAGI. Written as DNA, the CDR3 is TGTGCCAGCAGTTATGGGGACAGGGGGGAGACCCAGTACTTC. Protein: CASSYGDRGETQYF.

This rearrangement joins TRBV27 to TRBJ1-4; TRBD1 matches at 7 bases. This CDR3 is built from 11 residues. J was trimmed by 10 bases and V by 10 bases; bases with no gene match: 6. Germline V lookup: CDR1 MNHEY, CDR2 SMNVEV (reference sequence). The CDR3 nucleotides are TGTGCCAAAGGGGCAGGGGGAAAACTGTTTTTT. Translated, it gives CAKGAGGKLFF.

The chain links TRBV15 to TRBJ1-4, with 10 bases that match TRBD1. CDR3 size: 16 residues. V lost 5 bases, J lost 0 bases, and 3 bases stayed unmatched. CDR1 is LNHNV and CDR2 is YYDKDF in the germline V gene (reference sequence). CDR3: CATSSGTGATNEKLFF. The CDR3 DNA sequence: TGTGCCACCAGCTCCGGGACAGGGGCAACTAATGAAAAACTGTTTTTT. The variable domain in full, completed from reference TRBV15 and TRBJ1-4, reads DAMVIQNPRYQVTQFGKPVTLSCSQTLNHNVMYWYQQKSSQAPKLLFHYYDKDFNNEADTPDNFQSRRPNTSFCFLDIRSPGLGDTAMYLCATSSGTGATNEKLFFGSGTQLSVL.

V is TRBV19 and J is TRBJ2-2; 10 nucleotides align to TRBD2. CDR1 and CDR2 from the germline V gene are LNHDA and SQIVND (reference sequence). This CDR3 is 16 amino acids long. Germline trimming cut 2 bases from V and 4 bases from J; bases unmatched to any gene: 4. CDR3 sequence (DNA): TGTGCCAGTAGTATATCGCTAGCGGGGGCCACCGGGGAGCTGTTTTTT. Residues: CASSISLAGATGELFF. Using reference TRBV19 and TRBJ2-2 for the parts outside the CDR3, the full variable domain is DGGITQSPKYLFRKEGQNVTLSCEQNLNHDAMYWYRQDPGQGLRLIYYSQIVNDFQKGDIAEGYSVSREKKESFPLTVTSAQKNPTAFYLCASSISLAGATGELFFGEGSRLTVL.

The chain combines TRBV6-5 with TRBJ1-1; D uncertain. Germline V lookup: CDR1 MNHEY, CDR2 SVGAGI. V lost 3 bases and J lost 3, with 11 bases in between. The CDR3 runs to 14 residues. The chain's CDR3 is CASSYRVLDTEAFF. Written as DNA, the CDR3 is TGTGCCAGCAGTTATCGGGTTTTGGACACTGAAGCTTTCTTT.

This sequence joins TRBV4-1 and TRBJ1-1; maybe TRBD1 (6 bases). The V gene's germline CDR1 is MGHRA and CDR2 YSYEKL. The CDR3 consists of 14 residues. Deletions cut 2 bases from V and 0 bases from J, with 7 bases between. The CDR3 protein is CASSQRGLNTEAFF. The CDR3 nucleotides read TGCGCCAGCAGCCAACGGGGGCTGAACACTGAAGCTTTCTTT.

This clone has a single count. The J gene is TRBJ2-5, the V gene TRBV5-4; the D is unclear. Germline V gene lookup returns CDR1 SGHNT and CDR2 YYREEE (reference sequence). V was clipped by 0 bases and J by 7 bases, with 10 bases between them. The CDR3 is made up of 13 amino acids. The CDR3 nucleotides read TGTGCCAGCAGCTTGGACAGTGGAAGGACCCAGTACTTC. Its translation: CASSLDSGRTQYF.

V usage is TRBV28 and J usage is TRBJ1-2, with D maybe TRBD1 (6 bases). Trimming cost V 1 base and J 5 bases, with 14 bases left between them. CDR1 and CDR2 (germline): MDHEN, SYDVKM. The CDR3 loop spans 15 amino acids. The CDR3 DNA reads TGTGCCAGCAGTTTATTTCTGGGGGCGAGGTATGGCTACACCTTC. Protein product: CASSLFLGARYGYTF.

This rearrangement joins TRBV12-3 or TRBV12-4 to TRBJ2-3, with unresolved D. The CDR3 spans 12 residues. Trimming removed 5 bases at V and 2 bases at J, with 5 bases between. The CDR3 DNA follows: TGTGCCAGCAGTCTAATCACAGATACGCAGTATTTT. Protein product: CASSLITDTQYF.

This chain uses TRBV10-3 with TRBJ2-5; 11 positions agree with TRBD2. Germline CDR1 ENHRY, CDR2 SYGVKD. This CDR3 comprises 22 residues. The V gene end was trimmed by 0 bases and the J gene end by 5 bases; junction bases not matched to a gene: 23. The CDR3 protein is CAISESLAGQLAGVSTGETQYF. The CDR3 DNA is TGTGCCATCAGTGAGTCGTTGGCAGGGCAACTAGCGGGAGTCTCAACTGGGGAGACCCAGTACTTC.